This T cell receptor (beta chain) is from a study of T cells in Graves' hyperthyroidism and ophthalmopathy. Study-level points and caveats: Ophthalmopathy prediction by the model preceded onset by a median approximately six months.

Template material for amplifying TCR beta CDR3 regions consisted of RNA transcripts. Initially, a first-round RT-PCR of the TCR CDR3 employed the HTBI primer set. TCRdb independently ran MiXCR on the multiplex PCR reads; one entry per CDR3 protein. The repertoire holds a few hundred thousand distinct CDR3 sequences, 14% to 15% seen once, with 32% in the top ten. Stable Graves' hyperthyroidism meant no ophthalmopathy progression within 18 months. This clonotype showed up many times. The antigen is undetermined. The clonotype was recovered from a woman aged 25 to 39 with Graves' hyperthyroidism. The material sequenced was blood.

The CDR3 nucleotides read TGTGCCAGCAGTGGACTAGCGGGAGGAGGCAAGACCCAGTACTTC. Encoded protein: CASSGLAGGGKTQYF. This chain joins TRBV12-3 or TRBV12-4 and TRBJ2-5, with 14 bases aligning to TRBD2. The V segment lost 5 bases and the J segment 6 bases; nucleotides outside the gene matches: 5. CDR3 size: 15 residues.